This TCR beta chain was sequenced during a study of T cells in Graves' hyperthyroidism and ophthalmopathy. J lost 2 bases, V lost 5 bases, and 9 bases had no gene match. Germline-derived CDR1 and CDR2 are KGHDR and SFDVKD. The CDR3 runs to 17 residues. General observations from the study: Appearing also in blood were most of the thyroid clonotypes expanded above 0.001.

For this clonotype: Its target is unknown.

Template material for amplifying TCR beta CDR3 regions consisted of RNA transcripts. HTBI primers were the set used in a first-round RT-PCR of the TCR CDR3. Via MiXCR, TCRdb re-called the multiplex PCR reads, giving one row per CDR3 protein. The sample records more than 350,000 distinct CDR3 sequences, about 15% being singletons. This chain joins TRBV24-1 and TRBJ2-5; 11 bases are a match to TRBD2. The specimen was blood. The sequence was obtained from a woman aged 30 to 39 with Graves' hyperthyroidism. The CDR3 DNA reads as TGTGCCACCAGTGGATATTTAGCGGGAGGGTCGCAAGAGACCCAGTACTTC. It specifies CATSGYLAGGSQETQYF.